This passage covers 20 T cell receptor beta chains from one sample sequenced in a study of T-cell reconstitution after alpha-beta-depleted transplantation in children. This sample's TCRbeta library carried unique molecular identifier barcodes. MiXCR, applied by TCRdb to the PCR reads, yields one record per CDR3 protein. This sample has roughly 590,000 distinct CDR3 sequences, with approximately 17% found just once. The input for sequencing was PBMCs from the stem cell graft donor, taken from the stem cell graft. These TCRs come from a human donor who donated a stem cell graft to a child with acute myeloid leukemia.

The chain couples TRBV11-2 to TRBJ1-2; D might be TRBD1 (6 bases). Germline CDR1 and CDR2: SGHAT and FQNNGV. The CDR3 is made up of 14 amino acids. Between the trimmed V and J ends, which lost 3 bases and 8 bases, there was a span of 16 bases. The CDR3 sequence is CASSLGNRVGGYTF. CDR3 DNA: TGTGCCAGCAGCTTGGGTAACAGGGTCGGGGGCTACACCTTC.

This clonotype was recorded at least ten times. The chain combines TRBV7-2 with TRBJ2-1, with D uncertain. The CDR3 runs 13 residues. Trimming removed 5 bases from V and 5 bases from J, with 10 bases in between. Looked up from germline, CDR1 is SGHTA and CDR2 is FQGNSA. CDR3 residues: CASSSQQNNEQFF. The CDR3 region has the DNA TGTGCCAGCAGCAGCCAGCAGAACAATGAGCAGTTCTTC. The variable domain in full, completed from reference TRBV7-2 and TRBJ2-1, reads GAGVSQSPSNKVTEKGKDVELRCDPISGHTALYWYRQSLGQGLEFLIYFQGNSAPDKSGLPSDRFSAERTGGSVSTLTIQRTQQEDSAVYLCASSSQQNNEQFFGPGTRLTVL.

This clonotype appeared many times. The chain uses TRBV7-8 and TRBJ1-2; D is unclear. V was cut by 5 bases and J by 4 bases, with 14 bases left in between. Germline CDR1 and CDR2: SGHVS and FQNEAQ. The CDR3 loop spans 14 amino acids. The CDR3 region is CASSPLGVPYGYTF. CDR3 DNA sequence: TGTGCCAGCAGCCCACTCGGAGTCCCCTATGGCTACACCTTC.

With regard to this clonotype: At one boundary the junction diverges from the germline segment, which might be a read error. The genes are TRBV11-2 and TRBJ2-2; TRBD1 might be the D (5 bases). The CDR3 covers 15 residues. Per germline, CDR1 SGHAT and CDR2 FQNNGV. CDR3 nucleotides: TGTGCCAGCAGCTTTCAGGGCTCGAACACCTGGGAGCTGTTTTTT. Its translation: CASSFQGSNTWELFF.

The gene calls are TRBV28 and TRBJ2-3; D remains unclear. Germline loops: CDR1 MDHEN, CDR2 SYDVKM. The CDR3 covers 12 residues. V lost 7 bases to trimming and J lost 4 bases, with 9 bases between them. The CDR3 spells CASKVGPDTQYF. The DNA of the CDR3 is TGTGCCAGCAAGGTCGGCCCAGATACGCAGTATTTT.

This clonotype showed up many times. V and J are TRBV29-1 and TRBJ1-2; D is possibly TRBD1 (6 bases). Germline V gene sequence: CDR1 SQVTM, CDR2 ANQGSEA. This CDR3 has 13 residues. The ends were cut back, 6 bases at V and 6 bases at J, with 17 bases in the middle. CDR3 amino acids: CSVDRGGADGYTF. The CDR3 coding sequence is TGCAGCGTCGATCGGGGGGGGGCCGATGGCTACACCTTC.

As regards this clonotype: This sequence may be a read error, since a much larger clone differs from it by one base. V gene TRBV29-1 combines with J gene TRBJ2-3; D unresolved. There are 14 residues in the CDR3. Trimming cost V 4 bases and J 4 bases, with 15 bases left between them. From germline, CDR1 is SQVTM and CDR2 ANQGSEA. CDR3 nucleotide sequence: TGCAGCGTTGGGCAGGACCAAAAGTCAGATACGCAGTATTTT. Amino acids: CSVGQDQKSDTQYF.

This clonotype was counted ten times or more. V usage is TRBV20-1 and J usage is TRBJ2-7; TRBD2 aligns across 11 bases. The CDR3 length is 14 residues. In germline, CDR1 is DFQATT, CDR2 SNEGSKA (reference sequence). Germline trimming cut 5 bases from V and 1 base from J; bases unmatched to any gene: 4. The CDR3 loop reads CSASTSGGSYEQYV. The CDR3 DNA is TGCAGTGCTTCAACTAGCGGGGGTTCCTACGAGCAGTACGTC.

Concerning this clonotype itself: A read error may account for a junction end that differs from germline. The CDR3 coding sequence is TGTGCCAGCAGTTTCACAGGGGTTGTATACAGTGAGCAGTTCTTC. As protein: CASSFTGVVYSEQFF. The gene calls are TRBV7-3 and TRBJ2-1; 7 bases map to TRBD1. The CDR3 consists of 15 residues. The V gene's germline CDR1 is SGHTA and CDR2 FQGTGA.

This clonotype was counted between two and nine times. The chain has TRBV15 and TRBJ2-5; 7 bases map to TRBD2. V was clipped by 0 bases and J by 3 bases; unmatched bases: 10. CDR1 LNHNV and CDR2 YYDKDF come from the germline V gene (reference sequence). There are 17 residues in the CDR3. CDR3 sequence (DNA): TGTGCCACCAGCAGAGATCGGTCGGGGGGTTATGAAGAGACCCAGTACTTC. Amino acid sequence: CATSRDRSGGYEETQYF.

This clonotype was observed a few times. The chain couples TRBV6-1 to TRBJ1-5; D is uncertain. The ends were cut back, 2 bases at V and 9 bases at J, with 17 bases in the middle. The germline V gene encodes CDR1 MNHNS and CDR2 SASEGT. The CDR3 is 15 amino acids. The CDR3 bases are TGTGCCAGCAGTGAATCGGGCACGGACGGTAGGCCCCAGCATTTT. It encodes CASSESGTDGRPQHF.

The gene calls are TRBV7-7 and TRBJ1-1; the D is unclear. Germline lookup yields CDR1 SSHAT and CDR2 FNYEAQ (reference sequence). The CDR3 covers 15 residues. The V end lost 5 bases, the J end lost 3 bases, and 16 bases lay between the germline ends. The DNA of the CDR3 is TGTGCCAGCAGCCCTATAGCGCTACGGGACACTGAAGCTTTCTTT. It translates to CASSPIALRDTEAFF.

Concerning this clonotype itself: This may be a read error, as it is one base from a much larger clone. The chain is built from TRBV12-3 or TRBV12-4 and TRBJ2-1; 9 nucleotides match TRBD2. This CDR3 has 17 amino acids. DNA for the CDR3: TGTGCCAGCAGCTCCCTTTCAGCGGGGGGCCTCTACAATGAGCATTTCTTC. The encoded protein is CASSSLSAGGLYNEHFF.

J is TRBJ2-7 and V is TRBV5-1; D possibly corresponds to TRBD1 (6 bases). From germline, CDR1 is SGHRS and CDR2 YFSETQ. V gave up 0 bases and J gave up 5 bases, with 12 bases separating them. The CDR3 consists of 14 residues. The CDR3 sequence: CASSLGQVRDEQYF. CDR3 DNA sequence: TGCGCCAGCAGCTTGGGACAGGTCCGAGACGAGCAGTACTTC. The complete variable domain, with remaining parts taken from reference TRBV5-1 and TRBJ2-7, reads KAGVTQTPRYLIKTRGQQVTLSCSPISGHRSVSWYQQTPGQGLQFLFEYFSETQRNKGNFPGRFSGRQFSNSRSEMNVSTLELGDSALYLCASSLGQVRDEQYFGPGTRLTVT.

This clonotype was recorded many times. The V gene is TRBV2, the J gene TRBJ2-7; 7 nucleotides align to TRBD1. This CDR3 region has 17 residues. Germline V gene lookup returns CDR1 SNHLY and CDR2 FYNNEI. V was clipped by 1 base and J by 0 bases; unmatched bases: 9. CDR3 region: CASSEGAQGVASYEQYV. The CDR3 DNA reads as TGTGCCAGCAGTGAAGGAGCCCAGGGGGTGGCCTCCTACGAGCAGTACGTC.

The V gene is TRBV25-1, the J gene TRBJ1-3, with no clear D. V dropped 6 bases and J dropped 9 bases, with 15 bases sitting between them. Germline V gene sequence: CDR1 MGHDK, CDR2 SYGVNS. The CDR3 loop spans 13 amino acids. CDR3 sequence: CASRVPTSGTIYF. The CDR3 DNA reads TGTGCCAGCAGGGTTCCGACGTCGGGCACCATATATTTT.

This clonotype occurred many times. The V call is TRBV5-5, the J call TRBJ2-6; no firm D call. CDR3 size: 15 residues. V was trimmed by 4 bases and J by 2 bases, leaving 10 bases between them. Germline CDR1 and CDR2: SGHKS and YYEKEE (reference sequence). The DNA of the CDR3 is TGTGCCAGCAGCCTTTTGGGTACTGGGGCCAACGTCCTGACTTTC. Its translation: CASSLLGTGANVLTF.

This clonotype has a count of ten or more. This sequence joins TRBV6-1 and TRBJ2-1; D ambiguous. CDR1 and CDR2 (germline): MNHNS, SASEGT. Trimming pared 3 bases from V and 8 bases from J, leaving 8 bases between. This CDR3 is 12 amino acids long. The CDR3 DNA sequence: TGTGCCAGCAGTGATTTAAGGCATGAGCAGTTCTTC. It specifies CASSDLRHEQFF.

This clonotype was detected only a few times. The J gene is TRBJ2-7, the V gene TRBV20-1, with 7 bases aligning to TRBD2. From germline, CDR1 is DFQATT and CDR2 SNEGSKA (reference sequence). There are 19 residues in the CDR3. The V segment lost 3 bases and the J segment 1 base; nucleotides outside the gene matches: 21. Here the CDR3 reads CSASHLVMRSGVSSYEQYF. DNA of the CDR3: TGCAGTGCTAGTCATCTTGTTATGAGGAGCGGGGTTAGTTCCTACGAGCAGTACTTC.

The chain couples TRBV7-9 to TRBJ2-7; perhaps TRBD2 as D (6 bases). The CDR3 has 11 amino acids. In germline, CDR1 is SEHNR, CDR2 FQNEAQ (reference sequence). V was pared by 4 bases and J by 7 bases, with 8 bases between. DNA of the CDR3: TGTGCCAGCAGCTCCGGAGGGGAGCAGTACGTC. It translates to CASSSGGEQYV.